The 18 T cell receptor beta chains reported below all come from one sample, sequenced in a study of CD8 T cells in Susac syndrome. Random-hexamer reverse transcription was applied to roughly 0.5 to 1 ug RNA. MiXCR, run by TCRdb on the immunoSEQ multiplex PCR reads, gives a single entry per CDR3 protein. Of over 65,000 distinct CDR3 sequences listed, about 92% are singletons. The specimen sequenced was CD4+ T cells from PBMCs. These receptors came from a human donor with Susac syndrome.

This chain links TRBV7-2 with TRBJ2-1; the D gene is possibly TRBD2 (7 bases). Germline V gene lookup returns CDR1 SGHTA and CDR2 FQGNSA. Trimming left V 2 bases short and J 8 bases short, with 19 bases between. The CDR3 covers 16 residues. The CDR3, as DNA: TGTGCCAGCAGCTTACGGGGGGCGTTGACAGGCGATGAGCAGTTCTTC. It is translated as CASSLRGALTGDEQFF.

The rearrangement uses TRBV12-3 or TRBV12-4 and TRBJ1-4; D ambiguous. The ends were cut back, 6 bases at V and 7 bases at J, with 12 bases in the middle. This CDR3 is 13 amino acids long. The DNA of the CDR3 is TGTGCCAGCAGGAAGATTCAAGGTGAAAAACTGTTTTTT. Encoded protein: CASRKIQGEKLFF.

The rearrangement joins TRBV24-1 to TRBJ1-1; tentatively, D is TRBD1 (5 bases). The CDR3 consists of 13 residues. CDR1 is KGHDR, CDR2 SFDVKD, per germline. Trimming took off 10 bases at V and 1 base at J, with 12 bases between the two ends. CDR3 sequence: CATARDTNTEAFF. For the CDR3, the DNA is TGTGCCACGGCCAGGGATACGAACACTGAAGCTTTCTTT.

The chain links TRBV2 to TRBJ2-2, with D possibly called TRBD1 or TRBD2 (6 bases each). Germline values: CDR1 SNHLY, CDR2 FYNNEI. The CDR3 has 16 amino acids. V was clipped by 3 bases and J by 6 bases, with 17 bases between them. The CDR3 DNA reads as TGTGCCAGCAGTGAGACCCAGGGGACTTTCGCCGGGGAGCTGTTTTTT. Translated: CASSETQGTFAGELFF.

J is TRBJ1-6 and V is TRBV6-5; 10 nucleotides match TRBD1. This CDR3 comprises 14 residues. V was pared by 5 bases and J by 8 bases, with 3 bases of the junction left unmatched. Germline-derived CDR1 and CDR2 are MNHEY and SVGAGI. In DNA, the CDR3 is TGTGCCAGCAGTCCGGGACAGGGGTATTCACCCCTCCACTTT. This gives the protein CASSPGQGYSPLHF.

The J gene is TRBJ2-1, the V gene TRBV6-6, with no clear D. The CDR3 spans 12 residues. With 1 base removed from V and 8 bases from J, the gap between germline ends came to 6 bases. CDR1 is MNHNY and CDR2 is SVGAGI in the germline V gene (reference sequence). For the CDR3, the DNA is TGTGCCAGCAGTTACTTGGGCTATGAGCAGTTCTTC. Translated: CASSYLGYEQFF.

The chain is built from TRBV9 and TRBJ1-4, with 7 bases aligning to TRBD1. CDR1 and CDR2 from the germline V gene are SGDLS and YYNGEE. V lost 6 bases and J lost 7; bases outside the gene matches: 12. This CDR3 is 15 amino acids long. Here the CDR3 DNA reads TGTGCCAGCACCTTGACCGGGACAGAGGGTGAAAAACTGTTTTTT. Amino acid sequence: CASTLTGTEGEKLFF. Using reference TRBV9 and TRBJ1-4 for the parts outside the CDR3, the full variable domain is DSGVTQTPKHLITATGQRVTLRCSPRSGDLSVYWYQQSLDQGLQFLIQYYNGEERAKGNILERFSAQQFPDLHSELNLSSLELGDSALYFCASTLTGTEGEKLFFGSGTQLSVL.

The chain employs TRBV18 and TRBJ2-1; unclear D gene. V dropped 1 base and J dropped 3 bases, with 7 bases sitting between them. The CDR3 consists of 14 residues. CDR1 and CDR2 (germline): KGHSH, LQKENI. The CDR3 sequence: CASSPQHSYNEQFF. For the CDR3, the DNA is TGTGCCAGCTCACCACAACACAGCTACAATGAGCAGTTCTTC.

This clonotype appeared a few times. The rearrangement joins TRBV29-1 to TRBJ1-2; possibly TRBD1 for D (5 bases). CDR1 and CDR2 (germline): SQVTM, ANQGSEA. This CDR3 comprises 14 residues. The V end was cut by 7 bases, the J end by 4 bases, with 19 bases between. The CDR3 loop is CSGQGAPESYGYTF. The CDR3 nucleotides are TGCAGCGGCCAAGGGGCCCCTGAGAGCTATGGCTACACCTTC.

The V call is TRBV9, the J call TRBJ1-1; 8 bases fit TRBD1. The CDR3 is 12 residues long. Per the germline V gene, CDR1 is SGDLS and CDR2 is YYNGEE. V shed 3 bases, J shed 11 bases, and the junction held 6 bases outside the gene matches. The DNA for the CDR3 is TGTGCCAGCAGCGCCACAGGGGGTCGGGCTTTCTTT. Its translation: CASSATGGRAFF.

V and J are TRBV20-1 and TRBJ2-2; D is ambiguous. CDR1 is DFQATT, CDR2 SNEGSKA, per germline (reference sequence). This CDR3 is 12 amino acids long. V was clipped by 1 base and J by 6 bases, with 6 bases between them. The CDR3 DNA reads TGCAGTGCTAGAGGGCGGTCCGGGGAGCTGTTTTTT. This codes for CSARGRSGELFF.

This chain joins TRBV5-1 and TRBJ2-3; 10 bases match TRBD2. CDR3 length: 17 residues. Germline CDR1 reads SGHRS; CDR2 reads YFSETQ. V dropped 2 bases and J dropped 1; count of bases not matched to a gene: 7. The CDR3 DNA reads as TGCGCCAGCAGCTTTCTTCAGCGGGGGGGCGGCACAGATACGCAGTATTTT. Protein product: CASSFLQRGGGTDTQYF.

The chain joins TRBV5-1 to TRBJ2-7; D possibly corresponds to TRBD1 (5 bases). Germline CDR1 SGHRS, CDR2 YFSETQ. The CDR3 has 12 residues. The V gene lost 7 bases and the J gene lost 3 bases, with 11 bases spanning the gap. CDR3 protein: CASRTGDYEQYF. DNA for the CDR3: TGCGCCAGCCGTACAGGAGACTACGAGCAGTACTTC.

With respect to this clonotype: One junction end does not reproduce the germline sequence, and a read error may be involved. The CDR3: CASSLDQGQGTPKDF. The CDR3 DNA is TGCGCCAGCAGCCTGGACCAGGGACAGGGGACTCCGAAGGACTTT. The chain combines TRBV5-1 with TRBJ1-6; TRBD1 matches at 10 bases. CDR1 SGHRS and CDR2 YFSETQ come from the germline V gene. The CDR3 contains 15 residues.

This chain links TRBV6-6 with TRBJ2-1; maybe TRBD1 (6 bases). The CDR3 runs 12 residues. Germline CDR1 and CDR2: MNHNY and SVGAGI (reference sequence). V was pared by 4 bases and J by 7 bases, with 8 bases between. In DNA, the CDR3 is TGTGCCAGCAGTTCACAGGGAAATGAGCAGTTCTTC. Translating gives CASSSQGNEQFF.

V is TRBV29-1 and J is TRBJ2-7; 7 nucleotides align to TRBD2. J lost 4 bases, V lost 0 bases, and 9 bases had no gene match. Germline assignment: CDR1 SQVTM and CDR2 ANQGSEA. The CDR3 has 15 residues. The CDR3 here is CSVEDRGGSRYEQYF. Here the CDR3 DNA reads TGCAGCGTTGAAGATCGGGGCGGGAGCAGGTACGAGCAGTACTTC.

This chain uses TRBV6-5 with TRBJ2-7, with 11 bases fitting TRBD1. V gave up 4 bases and J gave up 5 bases; unmatched junction bases: 7. CDR1 MNHEY and CDR2 SVGAGI come from the germline V gene. The CDR3 is 15 amino acids. The CDR3 DNA follows: TGTGCCAGCAGTTTTGGTAGGACAGGGGGCAACGAGCAGTACTTC. Translation: CASSFGRTGGNEQYF.

V gene TRBV9 combines with J gene TRBJ2-6; D is perhaps TRBD1 (6 bases). CDR3 length: 18 amino acids. Trimming took 2 bases from V and 0 from J, leaving 15 bases between them. CDR1 and CDR2 from the germline V gene are SGDLS and YYNGEE. CDR3 protein: CASSVQGRGSSGANVLTF. The CDR3 DNA reads TGTGCCAGCAGCGTTCAGGGCAGGGGAAGCTCTGGGGCCAACGTCCTGACTTTC.